These 8 T cell receptor beta chains originate from one sample sequenced in a study of CD8 T cells in Susac syndrome (dated by TCRdb to the late 2010s). The protocol used for the library was the immunoSEQ multiplex PCR assay. RNA was extracted using the RNeasy kit, and about 0.5 to 1 ug of the RNA was reverse transcribed with random hexamers. The public reads were run again by TCRdb, first through fastp at Q25 and then through MiXCR, and only productive beta chains were kept. CDR3 protein duplicates are merged, each entry listing the most common genes and DNA. This sample comprises 55,000 to 75,000 distinct CDR3 sequences, roughly 93% of them detected only once. The ten largest clones represent less than 0.19% of the sample. The sample taken for sequencing was CD4+ T cells from PBMCs. The receptors originated from a human donor with Susac syndrome.

The chain combines TRBV7-2 with TRBJ1-5, with a weak D call TRBD1 (6 bases). There are 16 residues in the CDR3. CDR1 and CDR2 from the germline V gene are SGHTA and FQGNSA. Trimming took off 2 bases at V and 4 bases at J, with 15 bases between the two ends. CDR3 protein: CASSLQRGGGNQPQHF. The CDR3 region has the DNA TGTGCCAGCAGCTTACAGAGGGGGGGCGGGAATCAGCCCCAGCATTTT.

V and J are TRBV5-1 and TRBJ2-5; 11 bases are a match to TRBD2. CDR3 length: 16 amino acids. Germline CDR1 reads SGHRS; CDR2 reads YFSETQ. Losses at the gene ends were 4 bases for V and 5 bases for J; bases not matched to a gene: 10. The CDR3: CASSLLAGDPGETQYF. CDR3 sequence (DNA): TGCGCCAGCAGCCTACTAGCGGGGGACCCTGGGGAGACCCAGTACTTC. The entire variable domain, with the rest obtained from reference TRBV5-1 and TRBJ2-5, is as follows: KAGVTQTPRYLIKTRGQQVTLSCSPISGHRSVSWYQQTPGQGLQFLFEYFSETQRNKGNFPGRFSGRQFSNSRSEMNVSTLELGDSALYLCASSLLAGDPGETQYFGPGTRLLVL.

This clonotype was picked up one time. The chain links TRBV27 to TRBJ2-7; TRBD2 is a possible D gene (6 bases). V was cut by 5 bases and J by 3 bases, with 23 bases left in between. From germline, CDR1 is MNHEY and CDR2 SMNVEV (reference sequence). This CDR3 is 17 amino acids long. The CDR3 coding sequence is TGTGCCAGCAGTCCCGGGACGGCAGCGGGCCCGCTCTACGAGCAGTACTTC. The encoded protein is CASSPGTAAGPLYEQYF.

The V and J genes are TRBV20-1 and TRBJ2-7, with D perhaps matching TRBD1 or TRBD2 (5 bases each). The CDR3 has 16 amino acids. Trimming cost V 1 base and J 2 bases, with 18 bases left between them. Germline V gives CDR1 DFQATT, CDR2 SNEGSKA (reference sequence). The CDR3 loop reads CSARAELGRGAYEQYF. CDR3 DNA: TGCAGTGCTAGAGCTGAGTTGGGACGGGGAGCCTACGAGCAGTACTTC.

The chain has TRBV5-6 and TRBJ1-2; 8 bases are shared with TRBD1. Per germline, CDR1 SGHDT and CDR2 YYEEEE. The CDR3 has 14 amino acids. V shed 4 bases, J shed 4 bases, and the junction held 6 bases outside the gene matches. The CDR3 DNA is TGTGCCAGCAGCCGCGACAGGGGCGGCTATGGCTACACCTTC. Encoded protein: CASSRDRGGYGYTF.

The chain recombines TRBV18 with TRBJ1-2; 11 nucleotides match TRBD1. V gave up 0 bases and J gave up 8 bases; unmatched junction bases: 5. Germline V lookup: CDR1 KGHSH, CDR2 LQKENI. This CDR3 spans 15 amino acids. CDR3 amino acids: CASSPPGQGARGYTF. DNA of the CDR3: TGTGCCAGCTCACCACCAGGACAGGGGGCGCGGGGCTACACCTTC.

J is TRBJ2-3 and V is TRBV5-5, with D unclear. The CDR3 totals 12 residues. The ends were cut back, 6 bases at V and 6 bases at J, with 11 bases in the middle. Germline CDR1 reads SGHKS; CDR2 reads YYEKEE (reference sequence). CDR3 nucleotide sequence: TGTGCCAGCACCCTCCAGCCTGATACGCAGTATTTT. Amino acid sequence: CASTLQPDTQYF. The whole variable domain, filled in from reference TRBV5-5 and TRBJ2-3, reads DAGVTQSPTHLIKTRGQQVTLRCSPISGHKSVSWYQQVLGQGPQFIFQYYEKEERGRGNFPDRFSARQFPNYSSELNVNALLLGDSALYLCASTLQPDTQYFGPGTRLTVL.

V is TRBV15 and J is TRBJ1-6; D is uncertain. Germline assignment: CDR1 LNHNV and CDR2 YYDKDF (reference sequence). Trimming shortened V by 0 bases and J by 9 bases, and 6 bases separated the two germline ends. The CDR3 length is 13 residues. The chain's CDR3 is CATSRDEVSPLHF. In DNA form, the CDR3 reads TGTGCCACCAGCAGAGATGAGGTTTCACCCCTCCACTTT.